The rows below give T cell receptor beta chains drawn from one sample of a study of shared clonotypes between healthy human individuals. Sequencing was performed with immunoSEQ multiplex PCR; in TCRdb, only in-frame clones are kept and a portion is missing. The sample gives around 500,000 clones, roughly four fifths of which show up once; 10% to 15% is in the top ten. The sequencing sample was made of PBMCs. The receptors originated from a woman between 40 and 55 years old in good health. Some clones in this sample may be carry-over from other donors' samples. Each CDR3 is given with its conserved first and last residue. D genes are given only for firm matches. Clone size is not always given. Where it is, it says once, few, many or a class for expanded clones.

len: 15
v_gene: TRBV7-2
j_gene: TRBJ2-7
d_gene: .
abundance: .
CDR3nt: TGTGCCAGCAGCTCACAAGCTTCAAGCTCCTACGAGCAGTACTTC
CDR3aa: CASSSQASSSYEQYF

len: 13
v_gene: TRBV10-2
j_gene: TRBJ2-7
d_gene: .
abundance: .
CDR3nt: TGCGCCAGCAGGGAGGGCTCATACTACGAGCAGTACTTC
CDR3aa: CASREGSYYEQYF

len: 14
v_gene: TRBV7-2
j_gene: TRBJ1-1
d_gene: .
abundance: .
CDR3nt: TGTGCCAGCAGCCCCTTTCAGGGTTCCTCTGAAGCTTTCTTT
CDR3aa: CASSPFQGSSEAFF

len: 17
v_gene: TRBV5-4
j_gene: TRBJ2-3
d_gene: .
abundance: .
CDR3nt: TGTGCCAGCAGCTTGAGTGGGGGAATTCGGGGGAGAGATACGCAGTATTTT
CDR3aa: CASSLSGGIRGRDTQYF

len: 13
v_gene: TRBV25-1
j_gene: TRBJ2-3
d_gene: .
abundance: .
CDR3nt: TGTGCCAGCAGGTCCGGTATCACAGATACGCAGTATTTT
CDR3aa: CASRSGITDTQYF

len: 16
v_gene: TRBV5-1
j_gene: TRBJ1-2
d_gene: TRBD1
abundance: .
CDR3nt: TGCGCCAGCAGCTTTATAGGGACAGGGGAGAACTATGGCTACACCTTC
CDR3aa: CASSFIGTGENYGYTF

len: 15
v_gene: TRBV11-2
j_gene: TRBJ1-1
d_gene: .
abundance: .
CDR3nt: TGTGCCAGCAGCTTGGTGGGACGGAGGAACACTGAAGCTTTCTTT
CDR3aa: CASSLVGRRNTEAFF

len: 16
v_gene: TRBV18
j_gene: TRBJ2-3
d_gene: .
abundance: .
CDR3nt: TGTGCCAGCTCACCGGAGGCCAGTCGTGGAGAAGATACGCAGTATTTT
CDR3aa: CASSPEASRGEDTQYF

len: 15
v_gene: TRBV28
j_gene: TRBJ2-7
d_gene: .
abundance: .
CDR3nt: TGTGCCAGCAGTCCCCCCCGGCAGGGGATCTACGAGCAGTACTTC
CDR3aa: CASSPPRQGIYEQYF

len: 13
v_gene: TRBV10-2
j_gene: TRBJ1-5
d_gene: .
abundance: few
CDR3nt: TGCGCCAGCACCGGGGACTACAATCAGCCCCAGCATTTT
CDR3aa: CASTGDYNQPQHF

len: 14
v_gene: TRBV11-3
j_gene: TRBJ2-2
d_gene: .
abundance: .
CDR3nt: TGTGCCAGCAGCTTAGATACAGAAACCGGGGAGCTGTTTTTT
CDR3aa: CASSLDTETGELFF

len: 15
v_gene: TRBV25-1
j_gene: TRBJ2-5
d_gene: .
abundance: .
CDR3nt: TGTGCCAGCAGTGAATCAGGGACCTACCCGAGAGGGCAGTACTTC
CDR3aa: CASSESGTYPRGQYF

len: 17
v_gene: TRBV4-3
j_gene: TRBJ2-1
d_gene: TRBD2
abundance: .
CDR3nt: TGCGCCAGCAGCCAATGGGCAGTAGCGGGGGCGTACAATGAGCAGTTCTTC
CDR3aa: CASSQWAVAGAYNEQFF

len: 16
v_gene: TRBV7-2
j_gene: TRBJ2-5
d_gene: TRBD2
abundance: .
CDR3nt: TGTGCCAGCAGCTTGATACTAGCGGGAAAGAGGGAGACCCAGTACTTC
CDR3aa: CASSLILAGKRETQYF

len: 15
v_gene: TRBV19
j_gene: TRBJ2-7
d_gene: TRBD2
abundance: .
CDR3nt: TGTGCCAGTAGTACCAGGACTAGCGGGATCAACGAGCAGTACTTC
CDR3aa: CASSTRTSGINEQYF

len: 15
v_gene: TRBV30
j_gene: TRBJ1-5
d_gene: .
abundance: many
CDR3nt: TGTGCCTGGAGTGGGGAGCAAGTCCGGCTTATGGCCCAGCATTTT
CDR3aa: CAWSGEQVRLMAQHF

len: 16
v_gene: TRBV4-1
j_gene: TRBJ2-1
d_gene: .
abundance: .
CDR3nt: TGCGCCAGCAGCCAAGAGGTGGCAGCCCGCTACAATGAGCAGTTCTTC
CDR3aa: CASSQEVAARYNEQFF

len: 16
v_gene: TRBV2
j_gene: TRBJ2-6
d_gene: .
abundance: .
CDR3nt: TGTGCCAGCAGTGAAAGGGCAGGGCACGGGGCCAACGTCCTGACTTTC
CDR3aa: CASSERAGHGANVLTF

len: 17
v_gene: TRBV5-4
j_gene: TRBJ2-6
d_gene: TRBD2
abundance: .
CDR3nt: TGTGCCAGCAACGGACTAGCGGGTTCCCCTGGGGCCAACGTCCTGACTTTC
CDR3aa: CASNGLAGSPGANVLTF

len: 13
v_gene: TRBV30
j_gene: TRBJ2-1
d_gene: .
abundance: .
CDR3nt: TGTGCCTGGAGTGTCGGAGACTACAATGAGCAGTTCTTC
CDR3aa: CAWSVGDYNEQFF

len: 15
v_gene: TRBV11-2
j_gene: TRBJ1-1
d_gene: TRBD1
abundance: .
CDR3nt: TGTGCCAGCAGCTTAAATCTTTACAGGGGGGCTGAAGCTTTCTTT
CDR3aa: CASSLNLYRGAEAFF

len: 15
v_gene: TRBV25-1
j_gene: TRBJ2-5
d_gene: TRBD2
abundance: .
CDR3nt: TGTGCCAGCAGTATGACTAGCGGGAGTCGGGAGACCCAGTACTTC
CDR3aa: CASSMTSGSRETQYF

len: 15
v_gene: TRBV9
j_gene: TRBJ1-2
d_gene: TRBD1
abundance: once
CDR3nt: TGTGCCAGCAGCCCCGGGGCAGGGGGCTACTATGGCTACACCTTC
CDR3aa: CASSPGAGGYYGYTF

len: 15
v_gene: TRBV9
j_gene: TRBJ1-4
d_gene: TRBD1
abundance: .
CDR3nt: TGTGCCAGCAGCGTCAGGACAGGGGTTGGTGAAAAACTGTTTTTT
CDR3aa: CASSVRTGVGEKLFF

len: 16
v_gene: TRBV30
j_gene: TRBJ1-5
d_gene: TRBD1
abundance: .
CDR3nt: TGTGCCTGGAGGGAAGGGGGAAAGGGGGCACATCAGCCCCAGCATTTT
CDR3aa: CAWREGGKGAHQPQHF

len: 15
v_gene: TRBV7-2
j_gene: TRBJ2-7
d_gene: .
abundance: .
CDR3nt: TGTGCCAGCAGCTTGGGGGCCGTTTCTTCCTACGAGCAGTACTTC
CDR3aa: CASSLGAVSSYEQYF

len: 16
v_gene: TRBV12-5
j_gene: TRBJ2-1
d_gene: TRBD2
abundance: .
CDR3nt: TGTGCTAGTGGTCCCCCCGGGGGGACTAGGAAGTGTGAGCAGTTCTTC
CDR3aa: CASGPPGGTRKCEQFF

len: 16
v_gene: TRBV18
j_gene: TRBJ2-7
d_gene: .
abundance: .
CDR3nt: TGTGCCAGCTCACCACCATTATGGGAGGCCTCCTACGAGCAGTACTTC
CDR3aa: CASSPPLWEASYEQYF

len: 11
v_gene: TRBV7-2
j_gene: TRBJ2-1
d_gene: .
abundance: .
CDR3nt: TGTGCCAGCAGCTTAGTCCATGAGCAGTTCTTC
CDR3aa: CASSLVHEQFF

len: 14
v_gene: TRBV6-6
j_gene: TRBJ2-5
d_gene: TRBD2
abundance: .
CDR3nt: TGTGCCAGCAGTAGCGGGGATGCACAAGAGACCCAGTACTTC
CDR3aa: CASSSGDAQETQYF

len: 13
v_gene: TRBV27
j_gene: TRBJ1-2
d_gene: .
abundance: .
CDR3nt: TGTGCCAGCAGTTTACAGGAGAACTATGGCTACACCTTC
CDR3aa: CASSLQENYGYTF

len: 13
v_gene: TRBV4-3
j_gene: TRBJ1-2
d_gene: TRBD1
abundance: .
CDR3nt: TGCGCCAGCAGCTCTCGACAGGGTGACGGCTACACCTTC
CDR3aa: CASSSRQGDGYTF

len: 14
v_gene: TRBV4-1
j_gene: TRBJ2-3
d_gene: .
abundance: once
CDR3nt: TGCGCCAGCAGCCAAGATGCGAGCACAGATACGCAGTATTTT
CDR3aa: CASSQDASTDTQYF

len: 13
v_gene: TRBV29-1
j_gene: TRBJ1-1
d_gene: .
abundance: many
CDR3nt: TGCAGCGTTGATTCTACACGGAACACTGAAGCTTTCTTT
CDR3aa: CSVDSTRNTEAFF

len: 13
v_gene: TRBV19
j_gene: TRBJ2-2
d_gene: .
abundance: .
CDR3nt: TGTGCCAGTAGTATTCAGCTATCCGGGGAGCTGTTTTTT
CDR3aa: CASSIQLSGELFF

len: 16
v_gene: TRBV7-3
j_gene: TRBJ2-1
d_gene: TRBD2
abundance: .
CDR3nt: TGTGCCAGCAGCTTAATGACTAGCGCGCAATACAATGAGCAGTTCTTC
CDR3aa: CASSLMTSAQYNEQFF

len: 14
v_gene: TRBV10-3
j_gene: TRBJ1-4
d_gene: .
abundance: .
CDR3nt: TGTGCCATCAGTGAGGGGAACGATAATGAAAAACTGTTTTTT
CDR3aa: CAISEGNDNEKLFF

len: 12
v_gene: TRBV6-1
j_gene: TRBJ2-7
d_gene: .
abundance: .
CDR3nt: TGTGCCAGCAGAGATCCCCTTGACGAGCAGTACTTC
CDR3aa: CASRDPLDEQYF

len: 12
v_gene: TRBV28
j_gene: TRBJ1-1
d_gene: .
abundance: .
CDR3nt: TGTGCCAGCATTCCCGGGGGTTCCGAAGCTTTCTTT
CDR3aa: CASIPGGSEAFF

len: 19
v_gene: TRBV7-9
j_gene: TRBJ2-3
d_gene: .
abundance: once
CDR3nt: TGTGCCAGCAGCTTAGTTCGGTTGCTAGCGAGATATAGCACAGATACGCAGTATTTT
CDR3aa: CASSLVRLLARYSTDTQYF

len: 13
v_gene: TRBV5-1
j_gene: TRBJ2-7
d_gene: .
abundance: .
CDR3nt: TGCGCCAGCAGCTCGCAAAACTCCTACGAGCAGTACTTC
CDR3aa: CASSSQNSYEQYF

len: 16
v_gene: TRBV6-4
j_gene: TRBJ1-5
d_gene: TRBD1
abundance: .
CDR3nt: TGTGCCAGCAGTGATCAGGGGGGCTATAGCAGTCAGCCCCAGCATTTT
CDR3aa: CASSDQGGYSSQPQHF

len: 17
v_gene: TRBV7-7
j_gene: TRBJ2-2
d_gene: TRBD2
abundance: .
CDR3nt: TGTGCTAGCAGCTCATCGGGACTAGCGGGAGGCACCGGGGAGCTGTTTTTT
CDR3aa: CASSSSGLAGGTGELFF

len: 16
v_gene: TRBV7-9
j_gene: TRBJ1-4
d_gene: TRBD1
abundance: few
CDR3nt: TGTGCCAGCAGCCCCACCACGACAGGGATGGTTGGAAAACTGTTTTTT
CDR3aa: CASSPTTTGMVGKLFF

len: 14
v_gene: TRBV10-2
j_gene: TRBJ1-3
d_gene: .
abundance: .
CDR3nt: TGCGCCACCAAGGTTGGGGGGCTTGGAAACACCATATATTTT
CDR3aa: CATKVGGLGNTIYF

len: 14
v_gene: TRBV5-5
j_gene: TRBJ1-3
d_gene: .
abundance: .
CDR3nt: TGTGCCAGCAGCTTGGAAGGACTTGGAAACACCATATATTTT
CDR3aa: CASSLEGLGNTIYF

len: 12
v_gene: TRBV28
j_gene: TRBJ2-7
d_gene: .
abundance: .
CDR3nt: TGTGCCAGCAGTTTGGGTGCGTACGAGCAGTACTTC
CDR3aa: CASSLGAYEQYF

len: 13
v_gene: TRBV9
j_gene: TRBJ2-1
d_gene: .
abundance: .
CDR3nt: TGTGCCAGCAGCGTAACGAAATTGGATGAGCAGTTCTTC
CDR3aa: CASSVTKLDEQFF

len: 14
v_gene: TRBV5-4
j_gene: TRBJ2-5
d_gene: TRBD1
abundance: .
CDR3nt: TGTGCCAGCAGCGGACGGGACAGGCGTGAGACCCAGTACTTC
CDR3aa: CASSGRDRRETQYF

len: 15
v_gene: TRBV27
j_gene: TRBJ2-2
d_gene: TRBD1
abundance: .
CDR3nt: TGTGCCAGCAGTTTTTGGACAGGGGGTACCGGGGAGCTGTTTTTT
CDR3aa: CASSFWTGGTGELFF

len: 16
v_gene: TRBV29-1
j_gene: TRBJ1-1
d_gene: .
abundance: .
CDR3nt: TGCAGCGTTGAAGATCTCGGGGCGACGGGGAACACTGAAGCTTTCTTT
CDR3aa: CSVEDLGATGNTEAFF

len: 15
v_gene: TRBV28
j_gene: TRBJ2-5
d_gene: TRBD1
abundance: .
CDR3nt: TGTGCCAGCAGCTTAATCCAGGGGGTCCAAGAGACCCAGTACTTC
CDR3aa: CASSLIQGVQETQYF

len: 15
v_gene: TRBV19
j_gene: TRBJ1-2
d_gene: TRBD1
abundance: .
CDR3nt: TGTGCCAGTAAGAATTCCGGACAGGGAAACGCTGGCTACACCTTC
CDR3aa: CASKNSGQGNAGYTF

len: 16
v_gene: TRBV19
j_gene: TRBJ1-5
d_gene: TRBD1
abundance: .
CDR3nt: TGTGCCAGTAGTAGGATATCCGGACAGGGGAATCAGCCCCAGCATTTT
CDR3aa: CASSRISGQGNQPQHF

len: 17
v_gene: TRBV28
j_gene: TRBJ2-7
d_gene: TRBD2
abundance: .
CDR3nt: TGTGCCAGCAGTTTGGGGACTAGCGGGAACCCATCCTACGAGCAGTACTTC
CDR3aa: CASSLGTSGNPSYEQYF

len: 13
v_gene: TRBV7-2
j_gene: TRBJ1-6
d_gene: .
abundance: few
CDR3nt: TGTGCCAGCAGCTTAGCGCAGGATTCACCCCTCCACTTT
CDR3aa: CASSLAQDSPLHF

len: 16
v_gene: TRBV7-9
j_gene: TRBJ2-1
d_gene: TRBD1
abundance: few
CDR3nt: TGTGCCAGCAGCGTAGACCCGGGACAGGGGGGTAATGAGCAGTTCTTC
CDR3aa: CASSVDPGQGGNEQFF